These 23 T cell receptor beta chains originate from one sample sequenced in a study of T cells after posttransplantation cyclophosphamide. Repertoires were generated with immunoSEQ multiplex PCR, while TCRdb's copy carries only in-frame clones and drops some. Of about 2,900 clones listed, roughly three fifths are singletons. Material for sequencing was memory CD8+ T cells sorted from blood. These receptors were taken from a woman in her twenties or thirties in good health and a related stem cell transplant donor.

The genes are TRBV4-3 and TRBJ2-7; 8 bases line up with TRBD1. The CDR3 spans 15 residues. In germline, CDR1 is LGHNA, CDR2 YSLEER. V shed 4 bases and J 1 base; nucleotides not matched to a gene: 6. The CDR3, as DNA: TGCGCCAGCAGCCGGACAGGGACGGGGTCCTACGAGCAGTACTTC. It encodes CASSRTGTGSYEQYF.

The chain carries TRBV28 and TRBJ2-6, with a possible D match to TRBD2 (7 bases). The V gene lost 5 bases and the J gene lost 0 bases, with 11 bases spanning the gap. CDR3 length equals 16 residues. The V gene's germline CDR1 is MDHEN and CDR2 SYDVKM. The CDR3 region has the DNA TGTGCCAGCAGTCCCGGGGGGCCCTCTGGGGCCAACGTCCTGACTTTC. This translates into CASSPGGPSGANVLTF.

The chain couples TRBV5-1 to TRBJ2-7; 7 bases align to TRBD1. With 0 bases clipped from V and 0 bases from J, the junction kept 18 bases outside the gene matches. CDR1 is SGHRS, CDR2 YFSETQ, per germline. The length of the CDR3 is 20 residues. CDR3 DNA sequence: TGCGCCAGCAGCTTGGTCCCCGCCAAAGGGGGCCACTACAGCTCCTACGAGCAGTACTTC. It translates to CASSLVPAKGGHYSSYEQYF.

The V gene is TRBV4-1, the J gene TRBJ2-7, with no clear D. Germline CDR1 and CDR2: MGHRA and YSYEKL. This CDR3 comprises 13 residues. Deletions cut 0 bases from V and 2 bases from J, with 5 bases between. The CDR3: CASSQDQTYEQYF. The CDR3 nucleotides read TGCGCCAGCAGCCAAGACCAGACCTACGAGCAGTACTTC.

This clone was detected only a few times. CDR3 coding DNA: TGTGCCAGCAGGACACAGGCGAACACTGAAGCTTTCTTT. This gives the protein CASRTQANTEAFF. This sequence joins TRBV27 and TRBJ1-1; tentatively, D is TRBD1 (5 bases). With 6 bases removed from V and 1 base from J, the gap between germline ends came to 9 bases. This CDR3 spans 13 amino acids. CDR1 MNHEY and CDR2 SMNVEV come from the germline V gene (reference sequence).

DNA of the CDR3: TGCAGCGTCCTCCGGGGGACTAATGAAAAACTGTTTTTT. This sequence encodes CSVLRGTNEKLFF. This chain joins TRBV29-1 and TRBJ1-4; D may be TRBD1 (5 bases). Between the trimmed V and J ends, which lost 6 bases and 2 bases, there was a span of 10 bases. This CDR3 has 13 residues. Germline V lookup: CDR1 SQVTM, CDR2 ANQGSEA.

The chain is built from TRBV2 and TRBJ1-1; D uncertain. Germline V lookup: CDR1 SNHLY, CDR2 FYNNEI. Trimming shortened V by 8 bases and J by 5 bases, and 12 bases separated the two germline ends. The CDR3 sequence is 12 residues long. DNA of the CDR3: TGTGCCAGCCGATATTTGGAGACTGAAGCTTTCTTT. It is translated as CASRYLETEAFF.

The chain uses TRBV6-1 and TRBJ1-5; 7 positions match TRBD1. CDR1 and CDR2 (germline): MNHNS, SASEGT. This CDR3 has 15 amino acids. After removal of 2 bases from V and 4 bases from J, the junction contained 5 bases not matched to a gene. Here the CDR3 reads CASSETGQRNQPQHF. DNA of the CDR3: TGTGCCAGCAGTGAAACGGGACAGAGGAATCAGCCCCAGCATTTT.

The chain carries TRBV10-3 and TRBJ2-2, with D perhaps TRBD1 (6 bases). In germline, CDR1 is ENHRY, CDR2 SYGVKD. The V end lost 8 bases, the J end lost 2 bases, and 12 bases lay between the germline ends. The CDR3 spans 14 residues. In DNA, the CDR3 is TGTGCCATCCCTGGGGACACCAACACCGGGGAGCTGTTTTTT. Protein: CAIPGDTNTGELFF.

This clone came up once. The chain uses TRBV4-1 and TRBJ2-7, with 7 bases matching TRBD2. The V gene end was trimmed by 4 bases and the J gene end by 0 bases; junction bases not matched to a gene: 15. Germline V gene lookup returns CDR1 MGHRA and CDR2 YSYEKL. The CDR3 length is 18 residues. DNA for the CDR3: TGCGCCAGCAGCCTTAGCCGTCGTAGCGGGTCAAGCTCCTACGAGCAGTACTTC. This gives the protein CASSLSRRSGSSSYEQYF.

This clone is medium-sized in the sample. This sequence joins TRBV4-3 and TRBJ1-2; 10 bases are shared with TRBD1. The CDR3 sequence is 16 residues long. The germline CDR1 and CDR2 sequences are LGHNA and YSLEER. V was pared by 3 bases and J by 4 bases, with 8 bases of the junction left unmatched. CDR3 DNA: TGCGCCAGCAGCCACTCCGGGACAGGGGAGCTCTATGGCTACACCTTC. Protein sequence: CASSHSGTGELYGYTF.

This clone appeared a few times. CDR3 amino acids: CASSPNSGGAVGETQYF. The CDR3 nucleotides read TGTGCCAGCTCACCAAATAGCGGGGGGGCCGTCGGAGAGACCCAGTACTTC. The chain recombines TRBV18 with TRBJ2-5; TRBD2 aligns across 11 bases. V was pared by 2 bases and J by 4 bases, with 9 bases of the junction left unmatched. The CDR3 has 17 residues. Looked up from germline, CDR1 is KGHSH and CDR2 is LQKENI.

CDR3 sequence: CASSESGAYDTDTQYF. In DNA, the CDR3 is TGTGCCAGCAGTGAGTCAGGGGCCTACGACACAGATACGCAGTATTTT. The rearrangement links TRBV6-4 to TRBJ2-3, with TRBD1 as a possible D gene (6 bases). V was shortened by 3 bases and J by 2 bases, with 15 bases between the two germline ends. The CDR3 covers 16 residues. CDR1 is MRHNA, CDR2 SNTAGT, per germline.

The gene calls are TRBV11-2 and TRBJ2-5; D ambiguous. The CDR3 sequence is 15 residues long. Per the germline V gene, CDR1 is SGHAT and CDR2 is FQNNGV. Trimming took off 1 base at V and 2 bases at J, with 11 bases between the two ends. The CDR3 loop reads CASSLAWAPQETQYF. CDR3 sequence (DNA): TGTGCCAGCAGCTTAGCCTGGGCACCACAAGAGACCCAGTACTTC.

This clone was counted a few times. The CDR3 nucleotides are TGCGCCAGCAGCCAAGATCGGCTGGAGGAGGAAAAACTGTTTTTT. Translation: CASSQDRLEEEKLFF. The gene calls are TRBV4-3 and TRBJ1-4; no clear D gene. The V end was cut by 0 bases, the J end by 8 bases, with 13 bases between. There are 15 residues in the CDR3. Per germline, CDR1 LGHNA and CDR2 YSLEER.

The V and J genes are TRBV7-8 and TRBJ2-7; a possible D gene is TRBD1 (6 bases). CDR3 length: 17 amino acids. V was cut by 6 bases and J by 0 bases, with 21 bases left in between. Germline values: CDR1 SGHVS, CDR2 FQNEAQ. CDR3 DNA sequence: TGTGCCAGCAGTCTCCCCACACAGGGTCGAAGCTCCTACGAGCAGTACTTC. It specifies CASSLPTQGRSSYEQYF.

CDR3 DNA sequence: TGTGCCAGCAGTGGGACTAGCGGGGGCACAGATACGCAGTATTTT. It codes for CASSGTSGGTDTQYF. The chain employs TRBV6-4 and TRBJ2-3; 12 bases agree with TRBD2. CDR1 and CDR2 (germline): MRHNA, SNTAGT. This CDR3 contains 15 residues. V trimming: 4 bases; J trimming: 1 base; junction bases outside the gene matches: 0.

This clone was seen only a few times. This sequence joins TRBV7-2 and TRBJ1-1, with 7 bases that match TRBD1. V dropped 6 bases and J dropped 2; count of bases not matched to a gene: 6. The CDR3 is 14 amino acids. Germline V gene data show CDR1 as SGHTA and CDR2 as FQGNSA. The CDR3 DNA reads TGTGCCAGCAGTTGGGACAGCTATAACACTGAAGCTTTCTTT. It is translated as CASSWDSYNTEAFF.

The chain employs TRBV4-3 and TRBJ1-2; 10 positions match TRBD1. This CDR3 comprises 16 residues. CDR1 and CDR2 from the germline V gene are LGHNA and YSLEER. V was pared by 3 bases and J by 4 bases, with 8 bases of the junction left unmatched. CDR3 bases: TGCGCCAGCAGCCACTCCGGGACAGGGGAGGGCTATGGCTACACCTTC. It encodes CASSHSGTGEGYGYTF.

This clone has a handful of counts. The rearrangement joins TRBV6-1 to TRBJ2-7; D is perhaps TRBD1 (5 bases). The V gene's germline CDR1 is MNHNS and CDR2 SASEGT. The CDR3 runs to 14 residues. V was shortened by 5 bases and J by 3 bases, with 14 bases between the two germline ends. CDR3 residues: CASSFSGLDYEQYF. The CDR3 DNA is TGTGCCAGCAGTTTCTCAGGGTTAGACTACGAGCAGTACTTC.

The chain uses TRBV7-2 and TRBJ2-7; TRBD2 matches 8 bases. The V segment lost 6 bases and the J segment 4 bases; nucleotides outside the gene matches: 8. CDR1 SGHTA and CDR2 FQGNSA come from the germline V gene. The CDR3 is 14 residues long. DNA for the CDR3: TGTGCCAGCAGAGTCGTCGGGGGGGCGTACGAGCAGTACTTC. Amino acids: CASRVVGGAYEQYF.

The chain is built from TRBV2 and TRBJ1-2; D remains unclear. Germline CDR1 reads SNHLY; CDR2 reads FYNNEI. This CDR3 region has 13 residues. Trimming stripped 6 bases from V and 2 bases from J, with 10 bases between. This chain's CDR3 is CASRFQKNYGYTF. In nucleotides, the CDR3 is TGTGCCAGCAGGTTTCAGAAAAACTATGGCTACACCTTC.

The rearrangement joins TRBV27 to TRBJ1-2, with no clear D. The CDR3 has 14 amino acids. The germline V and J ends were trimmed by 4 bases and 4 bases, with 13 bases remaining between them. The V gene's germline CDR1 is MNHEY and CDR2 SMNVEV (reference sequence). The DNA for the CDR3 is TGTGCCAGCAGTTCGCCAGGAAGCTTCTATGGCTACACCTTC. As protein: CASSSPGSFYGYTF.